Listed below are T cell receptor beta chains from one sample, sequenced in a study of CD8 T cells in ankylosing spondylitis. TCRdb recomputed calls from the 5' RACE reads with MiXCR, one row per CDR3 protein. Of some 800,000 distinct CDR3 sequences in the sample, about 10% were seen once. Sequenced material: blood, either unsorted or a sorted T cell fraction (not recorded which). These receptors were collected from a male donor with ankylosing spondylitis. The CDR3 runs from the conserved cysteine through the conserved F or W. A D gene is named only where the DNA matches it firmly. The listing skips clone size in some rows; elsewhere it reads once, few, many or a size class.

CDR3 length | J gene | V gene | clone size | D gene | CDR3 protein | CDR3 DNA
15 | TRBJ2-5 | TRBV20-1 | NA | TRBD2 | CSARMTSGFQETQYF | TGCAGTGCTAGAATGACTAGCGGATTCCAAGAGACCCAGTACTTC
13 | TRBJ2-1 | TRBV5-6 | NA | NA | CASSRDTSDEQFF | TGTGCCAGCAGTCGAGACACGTCCGATGAGCAGTTCTTC
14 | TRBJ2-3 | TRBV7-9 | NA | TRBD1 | CASSHRDSPDTQYF | TGTGCCAGCAGCCACCGGGACAGTCCAGATACGCAGTATTTT
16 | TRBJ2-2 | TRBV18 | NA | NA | CASSPDPGEDTGELFF | TGTGCCAGCTCACCAGACCCAGGGGAGGACACCGGGGAGCTGTTTTTT
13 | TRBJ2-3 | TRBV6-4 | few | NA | CASGSGWGDTQYF | TGTGCCAGCGGCTCGGGATGGGGAGATACGCAGTATTTT
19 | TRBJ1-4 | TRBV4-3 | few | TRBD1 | CASSPRRGTGGWSNEKLFF | TGCGCCAGCAGCCCCAGGAGGGGGACAGGGGGCTGGTCTAATGAAAAACTGTTTTTT
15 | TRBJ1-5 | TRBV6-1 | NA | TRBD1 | CASRRGQVNNQPQHF | TGTGCCAGCAGAAGAGGACAGGTTAACAATCAGCCCCAGCATTTT
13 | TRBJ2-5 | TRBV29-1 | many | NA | CSVEVWGVQTQYF | TGCAGCGTTGAAGTGTGGGGGGTTCAGACCCAGTACTTC
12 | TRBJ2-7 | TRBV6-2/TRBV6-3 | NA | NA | CASSYAFYEQYF | TGTGCCAGCAGTTACGCATTCTACGAGCAGTACTTC
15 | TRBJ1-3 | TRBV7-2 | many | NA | CASSFQDIKGNTIYF | TGTGCCAGCAGCTTTCAGGACATCAAGGGGAACACCATATATTTT
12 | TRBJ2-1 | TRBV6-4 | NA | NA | CASSDPFRGQFF | TGTGCCAGCAGTGACCCTTTTCGGGGGCAGTTCTTC
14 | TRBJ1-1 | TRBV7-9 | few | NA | CASSFQSGITEAFF | TGTGCCAGCAGCTTCCAGAGTGGAATCACTGAAGCTTTCTTT
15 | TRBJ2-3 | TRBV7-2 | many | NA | CASSLRGISTDTQYF | TGTGCCAGCAGCTTACGTGGGATTAGCACAGATACGCAGTATTTT
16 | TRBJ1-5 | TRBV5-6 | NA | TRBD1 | CASSLVRGPSNQPQHF | TGTGCCAGCAGCTTGGTCAGGGGGCCTAGCAATCAGCCCCAGCATTTT
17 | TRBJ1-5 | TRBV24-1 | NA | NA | CATSDPQGQNSNQPQHF | TGTGCCACCAGTGATCCCCAGGGGCAGAATAGCAATCAGCCCCAGCATTTT
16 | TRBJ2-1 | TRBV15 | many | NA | CATSRDAGSSYNEQFF | TGTGCCACCAGCAGAGACGCCGGGAGCTCCTACAATGAGCAGTTCTTC
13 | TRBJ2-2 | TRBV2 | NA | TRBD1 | CASRDREAGELFF | TGTGCCAGCAGAGACAGGGAAGCCGGGGAGCTGTTTTTT
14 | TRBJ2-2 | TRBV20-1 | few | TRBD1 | CSARDREMTGELFF | TGCAGTGCTCGGGACAGGGAGATGACCGGGGAGCTGTTTTTT
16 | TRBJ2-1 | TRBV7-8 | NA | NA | CASSLGSGQGTNEQFF | TGTGCCAGCAGCTTGGGCTCGGGGCAGGGGACGAATGAGCAGTTCTTC
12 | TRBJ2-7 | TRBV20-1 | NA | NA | CSASTEYYEQYF | TGCAGTGCTAGCACAGAATACTACGAGCAGTACTTC
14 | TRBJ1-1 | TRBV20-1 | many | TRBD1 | CSARQQGMNTEAFF | TGCAGTGCTAGACAACAGGGGATGAACACTGAAGCTTTCTTT
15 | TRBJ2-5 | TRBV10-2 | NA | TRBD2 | CASRGLAGVGETQYF | TGCGCCAGCAGGGGATTAGCGGGAGTTGGAGAGACCCAGTACTTC
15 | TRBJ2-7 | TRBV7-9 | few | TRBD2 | CASSLVPGLALEQYF | TGTGCCAGCAGCTTAGTCCCGGGACTAGCCTTAGAGCAGTACTTC
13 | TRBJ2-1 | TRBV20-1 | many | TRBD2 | CSAGLALSNEQFF | TGCAGTGCTGGACTAGCATTATCAAATGAGCAGTTCTTC
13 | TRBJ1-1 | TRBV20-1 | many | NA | CSASEVPKTEAFF | TGCAGTGCTAGCGAGGTCCCGAAGACTGAAGCTTTCTTT
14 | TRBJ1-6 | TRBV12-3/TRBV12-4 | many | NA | CASSFTGLRSPLHF | TGTGCCAGCAGTTTCACAGGGTTAAGATCACCCCTCCACTTT
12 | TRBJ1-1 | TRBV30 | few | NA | CAFRGKGPEAFF | TGTGCCTTTAGGGGAAAGGGGCCTGAAGCTTTCTTT
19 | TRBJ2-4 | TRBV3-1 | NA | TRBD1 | CTSSLVLGDRAITKNIQYF | TGTACCAGCAGTTTGGTATTAGGGGACAGGGCGATCACCAAAAACATTCAGTACTTC
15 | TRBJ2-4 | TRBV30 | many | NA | CAWSPLPDAKNIQYF | TGTGCCTGGAGTCCCCTACCTGACGCCAAAAACATTCAGTACTTC
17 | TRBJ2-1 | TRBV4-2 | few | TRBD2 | CASSLTWGTSGGIEQFF | TGTGCCAGCAGCCTTACCTGGGGGACTAGCGGGGGAATTGAGCAGTTCTTC
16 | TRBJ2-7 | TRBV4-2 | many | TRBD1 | CASSQLPGQGDDEQYF | TGTGCCAGCAGCCAGCTCCCGGGACAGGGGGACGACGAGCAGTACTTC
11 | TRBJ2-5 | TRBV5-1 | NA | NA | CASSSTGTQYF | TGCGCCAGCAGCTCCACTGGGACCCAGTACTTC
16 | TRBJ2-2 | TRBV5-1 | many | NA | CASSLAIAENTGELFF | TGCGCCAGCAGCTTGGCCATAGCGGAGAACACCGGGGAGCTGTTTTTT
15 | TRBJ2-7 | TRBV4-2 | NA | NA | CASSRDGTGSGEQYF | TGTGCCAGCAGCCGTGACGGAACAGGGTCAGGCGAGCAGTACTTC
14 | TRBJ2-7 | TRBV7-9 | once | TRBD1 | CASSPPDRDNEQYF | TGTGCCAGCAGCCCCCCGGACAGGGACAACGAGCAGTACTTC
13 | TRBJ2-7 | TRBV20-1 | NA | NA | CSASTVYSYEQYF | TGCAGTGCCAGTACAGTATATTCCTACGAGCAGTACTTC
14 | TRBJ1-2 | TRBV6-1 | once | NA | CASTRGNFGYGYTF | TGTGCCAGCACGAGAGGGAACTTCGGATATGGCTACACCTTC
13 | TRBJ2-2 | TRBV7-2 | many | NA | CASSFSFTGELFF | TGTGCCAGCAGCTTTTCTTTTACCGGGGAGCTGTTTTTT
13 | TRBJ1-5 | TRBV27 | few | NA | CASSQQGPQPQHF | TGTGCCAGCAGCCAACAGGGTCCCCAGCCCCAGCATTTT
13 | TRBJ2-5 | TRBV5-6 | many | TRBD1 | CASSLDRAETQYF | TGTGCCAGCAGTTTGGACAGGGCAGAGACCCAGTACTTC
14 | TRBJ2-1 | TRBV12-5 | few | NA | CASGLGAHRNEQFF | TGTGCTAGTGGTTTGGGGGCCCATAGAAATGAGCAGTTCTTC